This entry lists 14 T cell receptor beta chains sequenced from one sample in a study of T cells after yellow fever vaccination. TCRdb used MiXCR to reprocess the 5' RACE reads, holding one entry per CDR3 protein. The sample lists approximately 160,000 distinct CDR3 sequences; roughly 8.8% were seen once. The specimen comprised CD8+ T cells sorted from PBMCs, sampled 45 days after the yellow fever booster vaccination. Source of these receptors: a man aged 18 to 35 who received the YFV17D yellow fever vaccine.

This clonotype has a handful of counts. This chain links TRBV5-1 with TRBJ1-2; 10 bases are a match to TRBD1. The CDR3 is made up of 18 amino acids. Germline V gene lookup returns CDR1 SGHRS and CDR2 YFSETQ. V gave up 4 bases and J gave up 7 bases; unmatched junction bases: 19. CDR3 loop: CASSHVGTGESHNTGYTF. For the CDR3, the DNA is TGCGCCAGCAGCCACGTGGGGACAGGGGAGAGTCATAATACTGGCTACACCTTC. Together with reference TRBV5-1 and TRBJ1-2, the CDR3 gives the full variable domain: KAGVTQTPRYLIKTRGQQVTLSCSPISGHRSVSWYQQTPGQGLQFLFEYFSETQRNKGNFPGRFSGRQFSNSRSEMNVSTLELGDSALYLCASSHVGTGESHNTGYTFGSGTRLTVV.

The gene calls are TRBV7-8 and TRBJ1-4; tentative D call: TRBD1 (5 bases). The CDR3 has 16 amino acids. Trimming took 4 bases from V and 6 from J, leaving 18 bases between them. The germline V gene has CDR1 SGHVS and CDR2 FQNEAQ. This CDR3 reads CASSSGGGGVDEKLFF. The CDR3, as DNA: TGTGCCAGCAGCTCTGGCGGGGGAGGGGTCGATGAAAAACTGTTTTTT.

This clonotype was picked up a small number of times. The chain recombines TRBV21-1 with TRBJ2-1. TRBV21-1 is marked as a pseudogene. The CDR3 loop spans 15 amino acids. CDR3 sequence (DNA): TGTGCCAGCAGGGGTGGCTACGGTTCCTACAATGAGCAGTTCTTC. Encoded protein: CASRGGYGSYNEQFF.

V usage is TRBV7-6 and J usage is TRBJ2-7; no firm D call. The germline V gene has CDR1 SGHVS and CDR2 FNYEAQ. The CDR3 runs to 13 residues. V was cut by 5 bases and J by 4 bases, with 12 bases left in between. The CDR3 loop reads CASSLGPLYEQYV. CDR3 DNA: TGTGCCAGCAGCCTCGGTCCTCTTTACGAGCAGTACGTC.

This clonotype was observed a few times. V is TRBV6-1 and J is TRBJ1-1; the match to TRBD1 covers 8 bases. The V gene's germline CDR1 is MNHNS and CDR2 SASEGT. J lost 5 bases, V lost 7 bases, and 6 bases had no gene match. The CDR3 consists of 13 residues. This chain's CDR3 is CASTLTGETEAFF. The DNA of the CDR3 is TGTGCCAGCACTCTGACAGGGGAGACTGAAGCTTTCTTT.

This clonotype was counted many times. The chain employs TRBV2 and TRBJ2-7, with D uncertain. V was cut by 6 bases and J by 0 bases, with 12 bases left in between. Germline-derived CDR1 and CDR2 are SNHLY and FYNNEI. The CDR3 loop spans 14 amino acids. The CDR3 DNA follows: TGTGCCAGCAGCGGTCTCAACCCCTCCTACGAGCAGTACGTC. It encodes CASSGLNPSYEQYV.

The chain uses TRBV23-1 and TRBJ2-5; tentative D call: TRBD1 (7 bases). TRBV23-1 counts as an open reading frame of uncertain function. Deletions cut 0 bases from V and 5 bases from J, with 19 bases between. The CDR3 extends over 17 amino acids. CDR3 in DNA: TGCGCCAGCAGTCAATCGTACAGGGGAGGTTTCGAGGAGACCCAGTACTTC. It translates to CASSQSYRGGFEETQYF.

In DNA form, the CDR3 reads TGTGCCAGCAGCTCCTCGGGGGACTCCTACGAGCAGTACGTC. Translated: CASSSSGDSYEQYV. The genes are TRBV5-5 and TRBJ2-7; TRBD2 is a possible D gene (6 bases). Germline values: CDR1 SGHKS, CDR2 YYEKEE (reference sequence). Trimming stripped 3 bases from V and 0 bases from J, with 10 bases between. This CDR3 is built from 14 residues.

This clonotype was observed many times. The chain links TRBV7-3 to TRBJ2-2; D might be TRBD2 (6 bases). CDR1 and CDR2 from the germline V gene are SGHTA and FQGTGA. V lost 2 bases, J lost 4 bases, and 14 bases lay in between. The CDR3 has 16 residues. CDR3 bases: TGTGCCAGCAGCTTATCAGCCGGGAGTGGCACCGGGGAGCTGTTTTTT. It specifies CASSLSAGSGTGELFF.

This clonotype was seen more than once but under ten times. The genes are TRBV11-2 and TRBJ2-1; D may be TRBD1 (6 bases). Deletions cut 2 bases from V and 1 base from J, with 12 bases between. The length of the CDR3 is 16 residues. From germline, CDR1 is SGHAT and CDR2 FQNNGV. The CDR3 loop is CASSLFWTASYNEQFF. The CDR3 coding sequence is TGTGCCAGCAGCTTATTCTGGACAGCATCCTACAATGAGCAGTTCTTC.

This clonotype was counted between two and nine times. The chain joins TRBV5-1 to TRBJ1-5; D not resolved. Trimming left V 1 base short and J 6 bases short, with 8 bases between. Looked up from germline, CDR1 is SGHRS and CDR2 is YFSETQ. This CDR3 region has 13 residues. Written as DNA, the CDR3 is TGCGCCAGCAGCTTGTGGGTCGGTCAGCCCCAGCATTTT. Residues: CASSLWVGQPQHF.

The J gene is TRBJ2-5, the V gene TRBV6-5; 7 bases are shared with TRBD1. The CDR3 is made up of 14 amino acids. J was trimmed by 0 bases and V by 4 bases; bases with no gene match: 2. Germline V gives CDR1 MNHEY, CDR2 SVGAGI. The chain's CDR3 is CASSLQGDQETQYF. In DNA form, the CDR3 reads TGTGCCAGCAGTTTGCAGGGGGACCAAGAGACCCAGTACTTC.

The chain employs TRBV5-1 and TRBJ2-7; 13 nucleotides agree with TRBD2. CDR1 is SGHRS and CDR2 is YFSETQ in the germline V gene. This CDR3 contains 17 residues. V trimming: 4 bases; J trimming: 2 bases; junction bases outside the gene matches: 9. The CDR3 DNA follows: TGCGCCAGCAGCGCTGGACTAGCGGGGGCTCAACCCTACGAGCAGTACTTC. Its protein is CASSAGLAGAQPYEQYF. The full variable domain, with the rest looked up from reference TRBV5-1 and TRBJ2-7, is KAGVTQTPRYLIKTRGQQVTLSCSPISGHRSVSWYQQTPGQGLQFLFEYFSETQRNKGNFPGRFSGRQFSNSRSEMNVSTLELGDSALYLCASSAGLAGAQPYEQYFGPGTRLTVT.

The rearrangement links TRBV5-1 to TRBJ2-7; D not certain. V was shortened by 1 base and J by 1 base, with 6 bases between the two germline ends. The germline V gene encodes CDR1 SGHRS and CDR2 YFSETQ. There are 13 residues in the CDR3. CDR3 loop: CASSLRPSYEQYV. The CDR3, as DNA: TGCGCCAGCAGCTTGAGACCATCCTACGAGCAGTACGTC.